This TCR beta chain is drawn from a study of T cell changes during pregnancy in multiple sclerosis (dated by TCRdb to the late 2010s). Regarding the study in general: Changes in the T cell repertoire over the course of pregnancy were examined in this study in women with multiple sclerosis.

The library was prepared using the immunoSEQ multiplex PCR assay. TCRdb limited this immuneACCESS table to in-frame rearrangements with V and J called. A share of clones is missing; checked studies link under half to unresolved V genes, and the rest is unexplained. The sample table shows about 75,000 clones, and about 93% are seen once. The ten largest account for approximately 0.44% of the sample. Its CDR3 holds 17 amino acids, cysteine through phenylalanine. Only the CDR3 part of the read is kept: 51 bases, read in frame from the first base. The CDR1 and CDR2 encoded by the germline V gene (reference sequence) are LNHDA and SQIVND. V ends up 0 bases short and J 4 bases short, with an unmatched junction base count of 8. About this clone itself: This receptor's antigen is unknown. No base qualities exist here, and no much larger clone lies one base off it.

The starting material was CD4+ T cells from peripheral blood mononuclear cells, obtained before pregnancy. This sequence was found in a female donor with multiple sclerosis, enrolled in a pregnancy study. The chain uses TRBV19 and TRBJ2-1, with 8 bases in between that match TRBD2. The CDR3 reads as follows: CASSIDQRGRTYNEQFF. The nucleotide sequence reads TGTGCCAGTAGTATAGATCAGCGGGGGAGGACTTACAATGAGCAGTTCTTC.